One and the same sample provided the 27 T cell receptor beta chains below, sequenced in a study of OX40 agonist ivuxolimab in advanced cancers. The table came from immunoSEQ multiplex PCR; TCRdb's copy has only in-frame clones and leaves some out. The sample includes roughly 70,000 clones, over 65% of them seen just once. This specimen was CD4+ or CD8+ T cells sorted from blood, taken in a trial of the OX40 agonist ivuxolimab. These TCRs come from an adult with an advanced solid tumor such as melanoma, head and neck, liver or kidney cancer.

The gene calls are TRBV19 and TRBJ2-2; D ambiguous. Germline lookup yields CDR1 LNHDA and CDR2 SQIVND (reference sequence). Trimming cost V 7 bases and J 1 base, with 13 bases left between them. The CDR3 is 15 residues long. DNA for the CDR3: TGTGCCAGTACCCAACCGACACGGAACACCGGGGAGCTGTTTTTT. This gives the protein CASTQPTRNTGELFF.

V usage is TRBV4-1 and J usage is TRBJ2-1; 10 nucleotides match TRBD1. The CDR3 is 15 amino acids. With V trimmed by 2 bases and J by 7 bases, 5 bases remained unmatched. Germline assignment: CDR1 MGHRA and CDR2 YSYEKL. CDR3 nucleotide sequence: TGCGCCAGCAGCCAACTGGGACAGGGGATGAATGAGCAGTTCTTC. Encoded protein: CASSQLGQGMNEQFF.

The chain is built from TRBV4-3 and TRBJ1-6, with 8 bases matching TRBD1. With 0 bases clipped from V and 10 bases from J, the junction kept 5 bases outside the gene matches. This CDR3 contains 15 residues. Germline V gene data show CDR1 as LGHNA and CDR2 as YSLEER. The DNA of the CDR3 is TGCGCCAGCAGCCAAGATGGGGACAGGACGTCACCCCTCCACTTT. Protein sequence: CASSQDGDRTSPLHF.

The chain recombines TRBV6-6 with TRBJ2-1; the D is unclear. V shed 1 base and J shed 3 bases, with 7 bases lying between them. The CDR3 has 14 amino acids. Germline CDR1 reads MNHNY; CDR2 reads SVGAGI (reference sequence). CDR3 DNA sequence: TGTGCCAGCAGTTACTTGGGGAACTACAATGAGCAGTTCTTC. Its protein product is CASSYLGNYNEQFF.

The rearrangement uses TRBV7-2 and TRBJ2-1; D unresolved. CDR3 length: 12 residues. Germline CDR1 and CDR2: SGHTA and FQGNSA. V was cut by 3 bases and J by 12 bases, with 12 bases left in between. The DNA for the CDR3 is TGTGCCAGCAGCTTTGAGCCTTTGGGGCAGTTCTTC. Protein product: CASSFEPLGQFF.

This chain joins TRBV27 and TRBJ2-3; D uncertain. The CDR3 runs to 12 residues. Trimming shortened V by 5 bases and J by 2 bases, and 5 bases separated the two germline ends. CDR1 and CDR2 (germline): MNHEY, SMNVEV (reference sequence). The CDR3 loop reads CASSPHTDTQYF. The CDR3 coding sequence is TGTGCCAGCAGTCCTCACACAGATACGCAGTATTTT.

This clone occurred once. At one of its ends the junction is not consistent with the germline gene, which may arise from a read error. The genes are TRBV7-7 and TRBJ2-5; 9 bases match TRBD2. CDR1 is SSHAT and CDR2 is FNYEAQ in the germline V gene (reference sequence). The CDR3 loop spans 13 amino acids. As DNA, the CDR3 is TGTGCTAGCAGCCCCAGCGGGGGGCTCACCCAGTACTTC. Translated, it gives CASSPSGGLTQYF.

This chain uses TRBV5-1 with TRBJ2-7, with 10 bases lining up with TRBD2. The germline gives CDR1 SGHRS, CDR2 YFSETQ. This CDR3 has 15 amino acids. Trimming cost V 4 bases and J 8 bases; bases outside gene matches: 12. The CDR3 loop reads CASSLGPSGGGKQYF. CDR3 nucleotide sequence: TGCGCCAGCAGCCTGGGACCTAGCGGGGGCGGTAAGCAGTACTTC.

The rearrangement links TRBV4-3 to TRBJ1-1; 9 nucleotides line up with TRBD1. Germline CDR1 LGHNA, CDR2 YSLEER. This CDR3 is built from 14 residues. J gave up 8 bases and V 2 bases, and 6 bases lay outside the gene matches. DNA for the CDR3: TGCGCCAGCAGCCAACTTGACAGGGGGAAGGAAGCTTTCTTT. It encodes CASSQLDRGKEAFF.

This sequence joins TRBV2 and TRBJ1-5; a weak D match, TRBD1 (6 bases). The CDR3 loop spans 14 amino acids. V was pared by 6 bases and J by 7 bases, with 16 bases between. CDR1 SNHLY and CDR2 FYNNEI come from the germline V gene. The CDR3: CASRGTGSDQPQHF. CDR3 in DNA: TGTGCCAGCAGGGGTACAGGGTCCGACCAGCCCCAGCATTTT.

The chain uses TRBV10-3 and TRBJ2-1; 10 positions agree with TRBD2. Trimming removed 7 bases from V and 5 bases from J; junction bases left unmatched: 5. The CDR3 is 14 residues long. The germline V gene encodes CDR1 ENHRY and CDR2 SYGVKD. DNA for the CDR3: TGTGCCATCACACCGGGACTAGCGAACAATGAGCAGTTCTTC. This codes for CAITPGLANNEQFF.

The CDR3 loop is CASSPRGGNQPQHF. In nucleotides, the CDR3 is TGTGCCAGCAGCCCCAGGGGAGGCAATCAGCCCCAGCATTTT. The chain carries TRBV7-2 and TRBJ1-5; D possibly corresponds to TRBD1 (6 bases). V lost 5 bases and J lost 2, with 10 bases in between. The germline CDR1 and CDR2 sequences are SGHTA and FQGNSA. CDR3 length: 14 residues.

The CDR3 DNA reads as TGTGCCAGCAGCTTTGACAGGACTAACTATGGCTACACCTTC. Its translation is CASSFDRTNYGYTF. The chain is built from TRBV7-2 and TRBJ1-2, with D possibly TRBD1 on 6 matching bases. The V end was cut by 3 bases, the J end by 0 bases, with 8 bases between. This CDR3 is 14 amino acids long. The germline V gene encodes CDR1 SGHTA and CDR2 FQGNSA. The variable domain in full, with the rest retrieved from reference TRBV7-2 and TRBJ1-2, is GAGVSQSPSNKVTEKGKDVELRCDPISGHTALYWYRQSLGQGLEFLIYFQGNSAPDKSGLPSDRFSAERTGGSVSTLTIQRTQQEDSAVYLCASSFDRTNYGYTFGSGTRLTVV.

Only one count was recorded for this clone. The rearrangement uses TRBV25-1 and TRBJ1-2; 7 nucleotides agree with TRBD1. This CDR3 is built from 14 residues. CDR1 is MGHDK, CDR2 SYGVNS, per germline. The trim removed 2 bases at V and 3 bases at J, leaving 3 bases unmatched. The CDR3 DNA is TGTGCCAGCAGTGAAATAGACAGGGACTATGGCTACACCTTC. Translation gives CASSEIDRDYGYTF.

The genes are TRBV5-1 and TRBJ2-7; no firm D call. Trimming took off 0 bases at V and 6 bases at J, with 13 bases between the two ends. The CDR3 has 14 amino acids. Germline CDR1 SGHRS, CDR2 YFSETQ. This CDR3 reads CASSLGTSTLEQYF. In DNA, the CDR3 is TGCGCCAGCAGCTTGGGGACGTCCACTCTCGAGCAGTACTTC.

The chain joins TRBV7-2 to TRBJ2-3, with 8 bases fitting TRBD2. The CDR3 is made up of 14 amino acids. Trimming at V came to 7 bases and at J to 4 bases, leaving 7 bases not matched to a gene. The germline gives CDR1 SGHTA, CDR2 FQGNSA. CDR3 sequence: CASTVRGAADTQYF. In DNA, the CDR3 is TGTGCCAGCACCGTGCGGGGGGCCGCAGATACGCAGTATTTT.

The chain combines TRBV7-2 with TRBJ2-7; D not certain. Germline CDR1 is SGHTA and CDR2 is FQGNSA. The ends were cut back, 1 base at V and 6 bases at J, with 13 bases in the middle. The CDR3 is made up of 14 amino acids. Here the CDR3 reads CASSLVISLGEQYF. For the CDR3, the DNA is TGTGCCAGCAGCTTAGTCATAAGCCTCGGCGAGCAGTACTTC. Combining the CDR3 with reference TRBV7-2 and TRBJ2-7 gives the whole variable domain GAGVSQSPSNKVTEKGKDVELRCDPISGHTALYWYRQSLGQGLEFLIYFQGNSAPDKSGLPSDRFSAERTGGSVSTLTIQRTQQEDSAVYLCASSLVISLGEQYFGPGTRLTVT.

CDR3 sequence: CASSIRGGSSNQPQHF. CDR3 nucleotide sequence: TGTGCCAGTAGTATTAGAGGGGGCAGCAGCAATCAGCCCCAGCATTTT. V and J are TRBV19 and TRBJ1-5, with 7 bases fitting TRBD1. Germline V CDR1 and CDR2: LNHDA, SQIVND (reference sequence). The V segment lost 3 bases and the J segment 1 base; nucleotides outside the gene matches: 6. The CDR3 length is 16 residues. Together with reference TRBV19 and TRBJ1-5, the CDR3 gives the full variable domain: DGGITQSPKYLFRKEGQNVTLSCEQNLNHDAMYWYRQDPGQGLRLIYYSQIVNDFQKGDIAEGYSVSREKKESFPLTVTSAQKNPTAFYLCASSIRGGSSNQPQHFGDGTRLSIL.

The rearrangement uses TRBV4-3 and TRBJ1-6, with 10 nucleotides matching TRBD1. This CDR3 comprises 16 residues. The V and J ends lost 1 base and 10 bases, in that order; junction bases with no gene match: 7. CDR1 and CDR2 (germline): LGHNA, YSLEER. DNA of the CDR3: TGCGCCAGCAGCCAAGCTTGGGGACAGGGGATGTCACCCCTCCACTTT. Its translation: CASSQAWGQGMSPLHF.

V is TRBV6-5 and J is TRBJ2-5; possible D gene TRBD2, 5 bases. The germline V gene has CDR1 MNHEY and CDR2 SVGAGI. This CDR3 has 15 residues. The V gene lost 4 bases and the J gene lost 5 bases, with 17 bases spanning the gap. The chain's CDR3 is CASSSHNGVDETQYF. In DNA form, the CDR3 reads TGTGCCAGCAGTTCCCACAACGGGGTGGATGAGACCCAGTACTTC.

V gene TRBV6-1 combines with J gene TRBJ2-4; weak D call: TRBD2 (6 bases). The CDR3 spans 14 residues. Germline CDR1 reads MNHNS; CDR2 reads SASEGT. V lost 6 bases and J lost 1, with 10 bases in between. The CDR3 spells CASSRRGAKNIQYF. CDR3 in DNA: TGTGCCAGCAGCCGCCGGGGGGCCAAAAACATTCAGTACTTC.

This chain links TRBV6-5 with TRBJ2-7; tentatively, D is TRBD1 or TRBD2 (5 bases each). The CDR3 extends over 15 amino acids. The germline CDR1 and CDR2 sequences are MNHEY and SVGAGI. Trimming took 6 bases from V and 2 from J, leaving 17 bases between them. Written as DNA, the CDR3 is TGTGCCAGCAGACCAGAGGGACGTTTAACCTACGAGCAGTACTTC. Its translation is CASRPEGRLTYEQYF.

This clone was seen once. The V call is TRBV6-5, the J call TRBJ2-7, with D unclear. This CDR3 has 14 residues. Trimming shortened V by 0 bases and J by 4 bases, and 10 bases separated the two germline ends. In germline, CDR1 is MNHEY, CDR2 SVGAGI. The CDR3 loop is CASSYSKGLYEQYF. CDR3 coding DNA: TGTGCCAGCAGTTACTCAAAGGGTTTATACGAGCAGTACTTC.

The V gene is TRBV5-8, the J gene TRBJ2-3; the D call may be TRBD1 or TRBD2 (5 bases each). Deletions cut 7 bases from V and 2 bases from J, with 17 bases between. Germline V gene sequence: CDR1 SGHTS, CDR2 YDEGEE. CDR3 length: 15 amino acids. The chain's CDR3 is CASALGVRTTDTQYF. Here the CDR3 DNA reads TGTGCCAGCGCCCTGGGGGTACGAACCACAGATACGCAGTATTTT.

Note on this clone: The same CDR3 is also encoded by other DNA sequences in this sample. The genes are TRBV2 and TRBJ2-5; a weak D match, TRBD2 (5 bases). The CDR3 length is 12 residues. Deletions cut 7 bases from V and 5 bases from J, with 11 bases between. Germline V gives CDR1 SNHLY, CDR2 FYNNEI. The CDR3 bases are TGTGCCAGCAAGCAGTCGGGGGAGACCCAGTACTTC. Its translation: CASKQSGETQYF. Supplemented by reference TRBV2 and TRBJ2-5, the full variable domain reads EPEVTQTPSHQVTQMGQEVILRCVPISNHLYFYWYRQILGQKVEFLVSFYNNEISEKSEIFDDQFSVERPDGSNFTLKIRSTKLEDSAMYFCASKQSGETQYFGPGTRLLVL.

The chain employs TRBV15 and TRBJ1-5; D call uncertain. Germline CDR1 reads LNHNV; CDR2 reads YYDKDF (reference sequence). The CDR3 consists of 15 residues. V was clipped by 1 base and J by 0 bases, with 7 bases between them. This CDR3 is CATSRGEISNQPQHF. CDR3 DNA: TGTGCCACCAGCAGAGGCGAAATTAGCAATCAGCCCCAGCATTTT.

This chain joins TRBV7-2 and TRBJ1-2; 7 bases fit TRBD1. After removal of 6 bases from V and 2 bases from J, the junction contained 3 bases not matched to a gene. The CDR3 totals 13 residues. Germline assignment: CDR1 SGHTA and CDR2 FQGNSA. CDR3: CASRGDRNYGYTF. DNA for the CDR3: TGTGCCAGCAGGGGGGACAGAAACTATGGCTACACCTTC.